A single sample is the source of the 26 T cell receptor beta chains below, sequenced in a study of cytotoxic CD8 clonotypes in ibrutinib-treated CLL. Assay: immunoSEQ multiplex PCR; the TCRdb copy retains only in-frame clones and omits some. The sample records some 200,000 clones, 65% to 80% being singletons. The sequencing used PBMCs, collected after 12 months of ibrutinib treatment. The receptors shown here come from a human donor with chronic lymphocytic leukemia.

The count of this clone is one. The rearrangement links TRBV4-2 to TRBJ1-4; D gene unclear. This CDR3 is 16 amino acids long. Germline V gene lookup returns CDR1 LGHNA and CDR2 YNFKEQ. Trimming stripped 1 base from V and 5 bases from J, with 14 bases between. The CDR3 bases are TGTGCCAGCAGCCAAGTCGTGTTTCGGGTCAATGAAAAACTGTTTTTT. Its protein is CASSQVVFRVNEKLFF.

There are a few counts of this clone. The V and J genes are TRBV7-9 and TRBJ2-7; D unresolved. The V gene lost 5 bases and the J gene lost 3 bases, with 11 bases spanning the gap. The CDR3 extends over 13 amino acids. Germline V lookup: CDR1 SEHNR, CDR2 FQNEAQ (reference sequence). CDR3 residues: CASSHPIHYEQYF. In nucleotides, the CDR3 is TGTGCCAGCAGCCACCCCATCCACTACGAGCAGTACTTC.

The rearrangement links TRBV25-1 to TRBJ2-5, with D maybe TRBD2 (6 bases). The germline CDR1 and CDR2 sequences are MGHDK and SYGVNS. Trimming pared 3 bases from V and 0 bases from J, leaving 14 bases between. The CDR3 has 16 amino acids. CDR3 bases: TGTGCCAGCAGTGATGAGTCCGGAGGGGACCAAGAGACCCAGTACTTC. Translating gives CASSDESGGDQETQYF.

The rearrangement links TRBV19 to TRBJ1-4, with unresolved D. V lost 6 bases, J lost 7 bases, and 12 bases lay in between. Per the germline V gene, CDR1 is LNHDA and CDR2 is SQIVND (reference sequence). The CDR3 loop spans 13 amino acids. The CDR3 loop is CASRAEPFEKLFF. For the CDR3, the DNA is TGTGCCAGTAGAGCAGAACCTTTTGAAAAACTGTTTTTT.

The chain has TRBV5-1 and TRBJ2-1; TRBD2 matches 8 bases. J lost 7 bases, V lost 1 base, and 7 bases had no gene match. This CDR3 spans 15 amino acids. The germline CDR1 and CDR2 sequences are SGHRS and YFSETQ. CDR3 sequence reads: CASSLRVAGRNEQFF. The CDR3 bases are TGCGCCAGCAGCTTGCGGGTAGCGGGGAGGAATGAGCAGTTCTTC.

With respect to this clone: The germline gene is not matched at one end of the junction; a read error may be the cause. V and J are TRBV5-8 and TRBJ1-1, with a weak D call TRBD1 (6 bases). The CDR3 spans 16 residues. Per germline, CDR1 SGHTS and CDR2 YDEGEE. The CDR3: CASSSGWGGLKTEAFF. The CDR3, as DNA: TGTGCCAGCAGCTCGGGTTGGGGGGGGCTGAAAACTGAAGCTTTCTTT. Using reference TRBV5-8 and TRBJ1-1 for the parts outside the CDR3, the full variable domain is EAGVTQSPTHLIKTRGQQATLRCSPISGHTSVYWYQQALGLGLQFLLWYDEGEERNRGNFPPRFSGRQFPNYSSELNVNALELEDSALYLCASSSGWGGLKTEAFFGQGTRLTVV.

The V call is TRBV7-2, the J call TRBJ2-2; 7 bases are shared with TRBD2. Unmatched junction bases numbered 14, after V lost 10 bases and J lost 6 bases. The CDR3 has 15 amino acids. The germline gives CDR1 SGHTA, CDR2 FQGNSA. The CDR3 DNA reads TGTGCCACCACCGCCGGACTAGGGGACTCCGGGGAGCTGTTTTTT. Translation gives CATTAGLGDSGELFF.

This chain uses TRBV7-9 with TRBJ2-5; D remains ambiguous. Germline lookup yields CDR1 SEHNR and CDR2 FQNEAQ (reference sequence). CDR3 length: 14 amino acids. Trimming pared 5 bases from V and 7 bases from J, leaving 17 bases between. The CDR3 protein is CASSQVSIEGTQYF. The CDR3 coding sequence is TGTGCCAGCAGCCAGGTCTCTATCGAAGGGACCCAGTACTTC.

This clone was seen a handful of times. This chain joins TRBV15 and TRBJ2-7; D ambiguous. The CDR3 is made up of 12 amino acids. Germline values: CDR1 LNHNV, CDR2 YYDKDF (reference sequence). Trimming removed 0 bases at V and 5 bases at J, with 5 bases between. The CDR3 DNA sequence: TGTGCCACCAGCAGAGATCGGGACGAGCAGTACTTC. It is translated as CATSRDRDEQYF.

A remark on this clone: The same CDR3 is also encoded by other DNA sequences in this sample. The chain recombines TRBV30 with TRBJ1-1, with TRBD1 as a possible D gene (5 bases). The germline V and J ends were trimmed by 0 bases and 4 bases, with 9 bases remaining between them. Germline V gene lookup returns CDR1 GTSNPN and CDR2 SVGIG (reference sequence). The CDR3 length is 13 residues. This CDR3 is CAWSVWGGTEAFF. As DNA, the CDR3 is TGTGCCTGGAGTGTGTGGGGGGGCACTGAAGCTTTCTTT.

The V gene is TRBV6-4, the J gene TRBJ1-4; 7 bases match TRBD1. With V trimmed by 5 bases and J by 3 bases, 6 bases remained unmatched. This CDR3 spans 15 amino acids. Germline CDR1 is MRHNA and CDR2 is SNTAGT. The CDR3 DNA reads TGTGCCAGCAGTTATAACAGGGGAGCTAATGAAAAACTGTTTTTT. This gives the protein CASSYNRGANEKLFF.

This chain connects TRBV2 to TRBJ2-5; D unresolved. This CDR3 contains 15 residues. Deletions cut 7 bases from V and 2 bases from J, with 17 bases between. Germline CDR1 and CDR2: SNHLY and FYNNEI. CDR3 DNA sequence: TGTGCCAGCACCCCCTCAGGCAACCGACAAGAGACCCAGTACTTC. This encodes CASTPSGNRQETQYF.

This clone was seen only once. This rearrangement joins TRBV7-8 to TRBJ1-2; perhaps TRBD1 as D (5 bases). Germline lookup yields CDR1 SGHVS and CDR2 FQNEAQ. The CDR3 loop spans 12 amino acids. Trimming pared 11 bases from V and 6 bases from J, leaving 16 bases between. Here the CDR3 DNA reads TGTGCCGCCATTGGGGACGGGAATGGCTACACCTTC. Translated, it gives CAAIGDGNGYTF. The complete variable domain, with remaining parts taken from reference TRBV7-8 and TRBJ1-2, reads GAGVSQSPRYKVAKRGQDVALRCDPISGHVSLFWYQQALGQGPEFLTYFQNEAQLDKSGLPSDRFFAERPEGSVSTLKIQRTQQEDSAVYLCAAIGDGNGYTFGSGTRLTVV.

The J gene is TRBJ1-1, the V gene TRBV9; 8 bases line up with TRBD1. The V and J ends lost 3 bases and 4 bases, in that order; junction bases with no gene match: 14. This CDR3 spans 17 amino acids. CDR1 is SGDLS and CDR2 is YYNGEE in the germline V gene. The CDR3 spells CASSAGQGGRWGTEAFF. The CDR3 DNA follows: TGTGCCAGCAGCGCCGGACAGGGAGGGAGATGGGGCACTGAAGCTTTCTTT.

There are a few counts of this clone. This sequence joins TRBV6-6 and TRBJ1-5; 7 bases fit TRBD1. This CDR3 is 14 amino acids long. V lost 7 bases to trimming and J lost 4 bases; unmatched junction nucleotides: 7. Germline CDR1 is MNHNY and CDR2 is SVGAGI (reference sequence). The CDR3 nucleotides are TGTGCCAGCACCAAATTGACAGGGAATCAGCCCCAGCATTTT. Translating gives CASTKLTGNQPQHF.

The chain carries TRBV5-1 and TRBJ2-3; maybe TRBD1 (7 bases). The CDR3 covers 16 residues. In germline, CDR1 is SGHRS, CDR2 YFSETQ. Trimming pared 1 base from V and 7 bases from J, leaving 19 bases between. The CDR3 nucleotides are TGCGCCAGCAGCTTGTACCCAGGGGGGAATAAAAATACGCAGTATTTT. Translating it yields CASSLYPGGNKNTQYF. Full variable domain (remainder filled in from reference TRBV5-1 and TRBJ2-3): KAGVTQTPRYLIKTRGQQVTLSCSPISGHRSVSWYQQTPGQGLQFLFEYFSETQRNKGNFPGRFSGRQFSNSRSEMNVSTLELGDSALYLCASSLYPGGNKNTQYFGPGTRLTVL.

The sample holds a few counts of this clone. The chain links TRBV4-1 to TRBJ1-2; maybe TRBD1 (6 bases). The CDR3 has 16 residues. The germline gives CDR1 MGHRA, CDR2 YSYEKL. Trimming pared 0 bases from V and 1 base from J, leaving 12 bases between. CDR3 nucleotide sequence: TGCGCCAGCAGCCAAGATCAGGGGATTAATAACTATGGCTACACCTTC. It is translated as CASSQDQGINNYGYTF.

The gene calls are TRBV7-2 and TRBJ1-1, with D unclear. V lost 5 bases and J lost 0, with 7 bases in between. Germline V gene sequence: CDR1 SGHTA, CDR2 FQGNSA. This CDR3 comprises 13 residues. The chain's CDR3 is CASSVGMNTEAFF. CDR3 coding DNA: TGTGCCAGCAGCGTCGGTATGAACACTGAAGCTTTCTTT.

The chain has TRBV30 and TRBJ2-1; 8 positions match TRBD2. V lost 0 bases to trimming and J lost 9 bases; unmatched junction nucleotides: 7. The CDR3 consists of 14 residues. The germline V gene has CDR1 GTSNPN and CDR2 SVGIG (reference sequence). As DNA, the CDR3 is TGTGCCTGGAGTGTAGGTAGCGGGGTGATTGAGCAGTTCTTC. This codes for CAWSVGSGVIEQFF.

Here the CDR3 reads CASSFGGGNEKLFF. In nucleotides, the CDR3 is TGTGCCAGCAGTTTCGGCGGAGGAAATGAAAAACTGTTTTTT. This rearrangement joins TRBV27 to TRBJ1-4; D ambiguous. Trimming took 3 bases from V and 5 from J, leaving 10 bases between them. Germline V CDR1 and CDR2: MNHEY, SMNVEV (reference sequence). The CDR3 contains 14 residues.

This clone was seen only a few times. The V gene is TRBV7-6, the J gene TRBJ1-5; D uncertain. There are 15 residues in the CDR3. CDR1 SGHVS and CDR2 FNYEAQ come from the germline V gene. The V end was cut by 1 base, the J end by 2 bases, with 9 bases between. The CDR3, as DNA: TGTGCCAGCAGCTTAGAAGGGTTGGGCAATCAGCCCCAGCATTTT. Amino acids: CASSLEGLGNQPQHF.

The V call is TRBV9, the J call TRBJ2-5, with 12 bases aligning to TRBD2. The trim removed 4 bases at V and 1 base at J, leaving 5 bases unmatched. Germline V gene data show CDR1 as SGDLS and CDR2 as YYNGEE. The CDR3 sequence is 16 residues long. CDR3 region: CASSPGLAGPQETQYF. The CDR3 nucleotides read TGTGCCAGCAGCCCCGGACTAGCGGGGCCCCAAGAGACCCAGTACTTC.

This clone was observed a few times. The CDR3 loop is CAWSKDRVDGYTF. As DNA, the CDR3 is TGTGCCTGGAGTAAGGACAGGGTAGACGGCTACACCTTC. The V gene is TRBV30, the J gene TRBJ1-2; 8 bases fit TRBD1. The CDR3 contains 13 residues. The junction had 7 bases not matched to a gene; V was cut back by 2 bases and J by 8 bases. Germline CDR1 is GTSNPN and CDR2 is SVGIG (reference sequence).

The rearrangement joins TRBV15 to TRBJ2-1; the D gene is possibly TRBD2 (7 bases). Trimming left V 1 base short and J 0 bases short, with 10 bases between. CDR1 and CDR2 (germline): LNHNV, YYDKDF (reference sequence). The length of the CDR3 is 16 residues. The CDR3: CATSRARGGSYNEQFF. DNA for the CDR3: TGTGCCACCAGCAGAGCAAGGGGGGGCTCCTACAATGAGCAGTTCTTC.

The chain has TRBV5-1 and TRBJ2-1; 7 positions agree with TRBD1. The CDR3 is 13 residues long. Unmatched junction bases numbered 3, after V lost 2 bases and J lost 7 bases. The germline gives CDR1 SGHRS, CDR2 YFSETQ. The CDR3 nucleotides read TGCGCCAGCAGCTTAACAGGGGTGAATGAGCAGTTCTTC. It encodes CASSLTGVNEQFF.

This sequence joins TRBV5-1 and TRBJ2-2; 7 bases line up with TRBD2. This CDR3 comprises 13 residues. Trimming at V came to 4 bases and at J to 5 bases, leaving 2 bases not matched to a gene. Germline V gene lookup returns CDR1 SGHRS and CDR2 YFSETQ. The CDR3 region has the DNA TGCGCCAGCAGCCCGGGAGGTACCGGGGAGCTGTTTTTT. Translation: CASSPGGTGELFF. The whole variable domain, filled in from reference TRBV5-1 and TRBJ2-2, reads KAGVTQTPRYLIKTRGQQVTLSCSPISGHRSVSWYQQTPGQGLQFLFEYFSETQRNKGNFPGRFSGRQFSNSRSEMNVSTLELGDSALYLCASSPGGTGELFFGEGSRLTVL.